The TCR beta chain under discussion was sequenced for a study of cytomegalovirus exposure and HLA in healthy donors. Study in general: Some 180 million T cells yielded around 120 million unique TCR beta sequences in earlier analysis.

As for this clone: Its antigen is unknown.

Broader study findings: According to an earlier analysis, most TCR beta V segments yielded productive rearrangements about 90% or about 30% of the time.

Looked up from germline, CDR1 is SGHDT and CDR2 is YYEEEE. The CDR3 loop spans 14 amino acids. The V segment lost 5 bases and the J segment 4 bases; nucleotides outside the gene matches: 4. PCR employed 60 Vbeta and 13 Jbeta primers. Sequenced by immunoSEQ multiplex PCR; TCRdb stores in-frame clones only, minus some. The table shows some 150,000 clones, with less than 85% occurring only once. This TCR derives from a man aged 35 to 55 in good health and CMV-seronegative. V and J are TRBV5-6 and TRBJ2-3; 10 bases match TRBD1. Material: PBMCs. This CDR3 reads CASRSTGGADTQYF. Here the CDR3 DNA reads TGTGCCAGCAGGTCGACAGGGGGCGCAGATACGCAGTATTTT.